The present entry profiles one TCR beta chain with its context. Its specificity is unknown. 5'RACE, which relied on constant-segment primers, yielded TCR alpha and TCR beta cDNA libraries carrying sample barcodes and UMIs. TCRdb called the 5' RACE reads again in MiXCR, with one record for every CDR3 protein. The table shows approximately 170,000 distinct CDR3 sequences, with under 15% occurring only once. The ends were cut back, 2 bases at V and 4 bases at J, with 12 bases in the middle. CDR1 is MDHEN, CDR2 SYDVKM, per germline. There are 15 residues in the CDR3. The data were obtained in a study of T-cell memory formation after mild COVID-19. Study conclusions and caveats: Clones shrinking from day 15 to 85 showed even CD4/CD8 mixes; later expanders tilted CD4+.

Input material: PBMCs or a T cell subset sorted from them (not recorded which). The clonotype originates from a man between 18 and 35 years old who had mild COVID-19 (a few samples of this study predate the infection). Cell type and time point are not known. The chain is built from TRBV28 and TRBJ1-5, with TRBD1 as a possible D gene (5 bases). The CDR3 here is CASSLRGRENQPQHF. CDR3 DNA sequence: TGTGCCAGCAGTTTACGAGGCAGGGAGAATCAGCCCCAGCATTTT.